This T cell receptor (beta chain) was sequenced for a study of T-cell reconstitution after alpha-beta-depleted transplantation in children. The CDR3 contains 13 residues. Trimming removed 2 bases at V and 2 bases at J, with 6 bases between. The germline V gene encodes CDR1 MNHEY and CDR2 SVGEGT. Unique molecular identifiers were incorporated during preparation of the TCRbeta library. TCRdb reprocessed the PCR reads with MiXCR, giving one entry per CDR3 protein. The data show 500,000 or so distinct CDR3 sequences, 32% seen once. This material consisted of PBMCs from the stem cell graft donor, taken from the stem cell graft. This sequence joins TRBV6-2 or TRBV6-3 and TRBJ2-5; D call uncertain. This sequence originates from a human donor who donated a stem cell graft to a child with aplastic anemia. The CDR3, as DNA: TGTGCCAGCAGTTACACGGAGCAAGAGACCCAGTACTTC. It specifies CASSYTEQETQYF.